The 13 T cell receptor beta chains reported below all come from one sample, sequenced in a study of cytomegalovirus exposure and HLA in healthy donors. The PCR made use of 60 Vbeta and 13 Jbeta primers. Assay used: immunoSEQ multiplex PCR; TCRdb lists only in-frame clones, some missing. The sample yields about 140,000 clones, around three quarters seen once. Material: PBMCs. These receptors were obtained from a male donor in good health and CMV-seronegative.

The chain combines TRBV4-1 with TRBJ2-3, with D unclear. V dropped 4 bases and J dropped 0 bases, with 14 bases sitting between them. Germline-derived CDR1 and CDR2 are MGHRA and YSYEKL. The CDR3 totals 16 residues. This CDR3 is CASSPGASVSTDTQYF. The CDR3 nucleotides read TGCGCCAGCAGCCCCGGTGCGAGCGTGAGCACAGATACGCAGTATTTT.

This chain links TRBV28 with TRBJ1-1, with D hard to call. V was pared by 7 bases and J by 3 bases, with 12 bases between. The CDR3 extends over 13 amino acids. Germline loops: CDR1 MDHEN, CDR2 SYDVKM. The DNA of the CDR3 is TGTGCCAGCATCAATTCGAGGTACACTGAAGCTTTCTTT. Translating gives CASINSRYTEAFF.

The chain has TRBV2 and TRBJ2-3; 7 nucleotides align to TRBD1. Germline CDR1 reads SNHLY; CDR2 reads FYNNEI. The CDR3 contains 15 residues. The J segment lost 1 base and the V segment lost 6 bases, leaving 7 bases of the junction unmatched. The CDR3 protein is CASRRQGGGTDTQYF. DNA for the CDR3: TGTGCCAGCAGGAGACAGGGTGGAGGCACAGATACGCAGTATTTT. The full variable domain, rest sourced from reference TRBV2 and TRBJ2-3, is EPEVTQTPSHQVTQMGQEVILRCVPISNHLYFYWYRQILGQKVEFLVSFYNNEISEKSEIFDDQFSVERPDGSNFTLKIRSTKLEDSAMYFCASRRQGGGTDTQYFGPGTRLTVL.

The V gene is TRBV28, the J gene TRBJ1-1; D unresolved. With 2 bases removed from V and 1 base from J, the gap between germline ends came to 14 bases. The CDR3 length is 16 residues. CDR1 and CDR2 (germline): MDHEN, SYDVKM. CDR3 in amino acids: CASSLGEASRNTEAFF. The CDR3 nucleotides are TGTGCCAGCAGTTTAGGGGAGGCGAGTAGGAACACTGAAGCTTTCTTT. The whole variable domain, remainder taken from reference TRBV28 and TRBJ1-1, is DVKVTQSSRYLVKRTGEKVFLECVQDMDHENMFWYRQDPGLGLRLIYFSYDVKMKEKGDIPEGYSVSREKKERFSLILESASTNQTSMYLCASSLGEASRNTEAFFGQGTRLTVV.

This chain uses TRBV7-3 with TRBJ2-3; D ambiguous. Per the germline V gene, CDR1 is SGHTA and CDR2 is FQGTGA. V was shortened by 1 base and J by 6 bases, with 8 bases between the two germline ends. This CDR3 is 13 amino acids long. The CDR3 is CASSLMVRDTQYF. DNA of the CDR3: TGTGCCAGCAGCTTAATGGTTCGGGATACGCAGTATTTT.

The chain uses TRBV19 and TRBJ1-5, with TRBD1 identical over 10 bases. The CDR3 has 14 residues. J was trimmed by 5 bases and V by 10 bases; bases with no gene match: 8. Germline lookup yields CDR1 LNHDA and CDR2 SQIVND (reference sequence). The CDR3 DNA is TGTGCCACCGGGGGGGGACAGGGGCATCAGCCCCAGCATTTT. It specifies CATGGGQGHQPQHF.

The gene calls are TRBV7-3 and TRBJ2-1, with 11 bases matching TRBD2. The CDR3 has 17 amino acids. Germline CDR1 SGHTA, CDR2 FQGTGA. The V segment lost 4 bases and the J segment 5 bases; nucleotides outside the gene matches: 10. CDR3 sequence reads: CASSSRRSSGRDNEQFF. In DNA, the CDR3 is TGTGCCAGCAGCTCCCGGCGGAGTAGCGGGAGGGACAATGAGCAGTTCTTC.

The gene calls are TRBV7-3 and TRBJ2-7; D remains ambiguous. CDR1 is SGHTA and CDR2 is FQGTGA in the germline V gene. The germline V and J ends were trimmed by 2 bases and 4 bases, with 9 bases remaining between them. The CDR3 runs to 13 residues. Here the CDR3 reads CASSLAEAYEQYF. CDR3 sequence (DNA): TGTGCCAGCAGCTTAGCTGAGGCTTACGAGCAGTACTTC.

The rearrangement links TRBV9 to TRBJ1-6; D ambiguous. CDR3 length: 15 residues. V lost 0 bases, J lost 7 bases, and 11 bases lay in between. Per the germline V gene, CDR1 is SGDLS and CDR2 is YYNGEE. The CDR3 nucleotides are TGTGCCAGCAGCGTAGGCGGGCTTGGGAATTCACCCCTCCACTTT. Amino acids: CASSVGGLGNSPLHF.

The genes are TRBV27 and TRBJ2-5, with TRBD2 identical over 12 bases. This CDR3 is 17 amino acids long. CDR1 and CDR2 from the germline V gene are MNHEY and SMNVEV (reference sequence). V gave up 3 bases and J gave up 5 bases; unmatched junction bases: 10. The CDR3 DNA reads TGTGCCAGCAGTTTCGGGGGCTCTAGCGGGGGGGTGGAGACCCAGTACTTC. It specifies CASSFGGSSGGVETQYF.

The chain has TRBV9 and TRBJ2-1; the D gene is possibly TRBD2 (5 bases). Germline V gene sequence: CDR1 SGDLS, CDR2 YYNGEE. The V end lost 3 bases, the J end lost 10 bases, and 14 bases lay between the germline ends. This CDR3 contains 13 residues. This CDR3 is CASSASYPGEQFF. DNA for the CDR3: TGTGCCAGCAGCGCCTCTTACCCGGGAGAGCAGTTCTTC.

The V call is TRBV5-1, the J call TRBJ2-7, with TRBD2 matching 7 bases. The CDR3 runs 15 residues. Germline-derived CDR1 and CDR2 are SGHRS and YFSETQ. Unmatched junction bases numbered 10, after V lost 5 bases and J lost 2 bases. The chain's CDR3 is CASSGASGVTYEQYF. The DNA of the CDR3 is TGCGCCAGCAGTGGAGCTAGCGGAGTTACCTACGAGCAGTACTTC.

The rearrangement joins TRBV19 to TRBJ2-3; D is uncertain. CDR3 size: 17 residues. The germline V gene encodes CDR1 LNHDA and CDR2 SQIVND (reference sequence). V lost 3 bases and J lost 3, with 19 bases in between. Here the CDR3 reads CASSMRKSLPGTDTQYF. The CDR3 nucleotides are TGTGCCAGTAGTATGAGAAAGTCCCTCCCCGGTACAGATACGCAGTATTTT.